These T cell receptor beta chains were read from a single sample in a study of cytomegalovirus exposure and HLA in healthy donors. Sequencing was performed with immunoSEQ multiplex PCR; in TCRdb, only in-frame clones are kept and a portion is missing. Here the sample spans approximately 150,000 clones, approximately 80% being singletons. The sample consisted of PBMCs. These receptors all stem from a man in his late teens or twenties in good health and CMV-seropositive. Each CDR3 is given with its conserved first and last residue. The order of the fields is J gene, D gene, clone size, CDR3 length, V gene, CDR3 DNA, CDR3 protein. The D gene is left open where the match is weak. Size values are once, few and many counts, or a class for expanded clones, and some rows have none.

TRBJ1-3 . . 15 TRBV6-6 TGTGCCAGCAGTTATTCGCTGGCCTCTGGAAACACCATATATTTT CASSYSLASGNTIYF
TRBJ2-5 TRBD2 . 16 TRBV9 TGTGCCAGCAGCGTAGCTCCTAGCGGGAGGTCCGGAACCCAGTACTTC CASSVAPSGRSGTQYF
TRBJ1-3 TRBD1 . 14 TRBV6-1 TGTGCCAGCAGGGAGGGGGCGCGAGGAAACACCATATATTTT CASREGARGNTIYF
TRBJ1-1 TRBD1 . 14 TRBV28 TGTGCCAGTCGTGGACAGGGGGCTGTTGTTGAAGCTTTCTTT CASRGQGAVVEAFF
TRBJ1-1 . . 14 TRBV4-3 TGCGCCAGCAGCCCAAACGGGGGTCCCATGAGGGCTTTCTTT CASSPNGGPMRAFF
TRBJ2-7 TRBD2 . 16 TRBV6-1 TGTGCCAGCAGTGATCTAATCAAGCGGGGGAACTACGAGCAGTACTTC CASSDLIKRGNYEQYF
TRBJ2-7 TRBD1 . 15 TRBV5-5 TGTGCCAGCAGGGGCGGGACAGGGATCTCCTACGAGCAGTACTTC CASRGGTGISYEQYF
TRBJ2-5 TRBD2 few 15 TRBV7-3 TGTGCCAGCAGCTTATTTGGCGGGGGGCAAGAGACCCAGTACTTC CASSLFGGGQETQYF
TRBJ1-5 . . 12 TRBV7-9 TGTGCCAGCAGCCTCCCAGATCAGCCCCAGCATTTT CASSLPDQPQHF
TRBJ2-7 . . 14 TRBV7-9 TGTTCCAGCAGCTTAGGTGCCTACAGCTACGAGCAGTACTTC CSSSLGAYSYEQYF
TRBJ1-1 . . 12 TRBV5-1 TGCGCCAGCAGCCGGTCGAACACTGAAGCTTTCTTT CASSRSNTEAFF
TRBJ1-4 . . 12 TRBV4-1 TGCGCCAGCAGGGGGGGGGAAGAAAAACTGTTTTTT CASRGGEEKLFF
TRBJ1-1 . . 15 TRBV27 TGTGCCAGCAGTACCCCGACAGGAGGTACCACTGAAGCTTTCTTT CASSTPTGGTTEAFF
TRBJ1-1 . . 17 TRBV23-1 TGCGCCAGCAGTCAAAGGGTTCACAGGGCGTTGGACACTGAAGCTTTCTTT CASSQRVHRALDTEAFF
TRBJ2-7 TRBD1 . 20 TRBV15 TGTGCCACCAGCAGGTACTCCGGGACAGGGAAATTTAGTGGGGCCTACGAGCAGTACTTC CATSRYSGTGKFSGAYEQYF
TRBJ2-5 TRBD1 few 13 TRBV27 TGTGCCAGCAGCTGGACAGGGTTGGAGACCCAGTACTTC CASSWTGLETQYF
TRBJ1-1 TRBD1 few 15 TRBV5-4 TGTGCCAGCAGCACCGGGACAGCAATGAACACTGAAGCTTTCTTT CASSTGTAMNTEAFF
TRBJ1-1 TRBD1 many 16 TRBV11-2 TGTGCCAGCAGCGATACGGACAGGGTATGGAACACTGAAGCTTTCTTT CASSDTDRVWNTEAFF
TRBJ2-7 TRBD2 . 15 TRBV9 TGTGCCAGCAGCGTAAACCCTAGCGGGAGTGGCGAGCAGTACTTC CASSVNPSGSGEQYF
TRBJ1-1 . . 11 TRBV20-1 TGCAGTGCTAGACCGACAGCCGAAGCTTTCTTT CSARPTAEAFF
TRBJ2-1 . many 12 TRBV6-6 TGTGCCAGCAGCCAGGGTCGGTATGAGCAGTTCTTC CASSQGRYEQFF
TRBJ2-5 . . 13 TRBV5-1 TGCGCCAGCAGCGAACGCAGGGCCGAGACCCAGTACTTC CASSERRAETQYF
TRBJ1-2 TRBD1 . 19 TRBV13 TGTGCCAGCAGCTTAGGCGTAGGGGGCGCATTCGGAGGGATCTATGGCTACACCTTC CASSLGVGGAFGGIYGYTF
TRBJ2-1 . . 12 TRBV6-5 TGTGCCAGCAGTTACGGGGCCAATGAGCAGTTCTTC CASSYGANEQFF
TRBJ2-7 TRBD2 . 18 TRBV5-6 TGTGCCAGCAGCCGCGAGCGGGGGGCCATCTGGGTGGGCGACGAGCAGTACTTC CASSRERGAIWVGDEQYF